Listed here are 16 T cell receptor beta chains from one sample, sequenced in a study of T cells in women clearing cervical HPV infection. Clones were sequenced by immunoSEQ multiplex PCR, and TCRdb holds only the in-frame ones, with some missing. This sample's clone table lists about 22,000 clones. The sample consisted of blood buffy coat. The receptors shown here come from a woman aged 18 to 75 with a cervical HPV16 infection that either progressed to CIN3+ or cleared (not recorded which).

Concerning this clone: The read ends 3 residues early relative to the CDR3; the germline J gene fills the gap. The rearrangement joins TRBV11-2 to TRBJ2-1, with a possible D match to TRBD2 (5 bases). The V and J ends lost 5 bases and 5 bases respectively, with 16 bases between them. There are 15 residues in the CDR3. Per the germline V gene, CDR1 is SGHAT and CDR2 is FQNNGV. The CDR3 here is CASSHVVLADNEQFF. CDR3 bases read: TGTGCCAGCAGCCATGTGGTGCTAGCAGACAATGAG.

Details on this clone: The observed sequence ends 3 residues before the CDR3 terminus, with the missing tail filled in from the germline J gene. This chain uses TRBV19 with TRBJ1-5; D possibly corresponds to TRBD1 (6 bases). CDR1 is LNHDA and CDR2 is SQIVND in the germline V gene (reference sequence). The ends were cut back, 5 bases at V and 7 bases at J, with 12 bases in the middle. CDR3 length equals 13 residues. The CDR3 sequence is CASSGGGRQPQHF. The CDR3 DNA, read in part, is TGTGCCAGTAGTGGTGGGGGCAGGCAGCCC.

About this clone itself: The read is 3 residues too short to cover the CDR3 end, so that end is filled in from the germline J gene. The chain employs TRBV19 and TRBJ1-2, with 9 bases aligning to TRBD1. The CDR3 is 14 residues long. Germline CDR1 and CDR2: LNHDA and SQIVND (reference sequence). CDR3 in amino acids: CASSIEQGARGYTF. The part of the CDR3 DNA that was read is TGTGCCAGTAGTATAGAACAGGGGGCGCGGGGC.

Turning to this clone: The CDR3 end falls 3 residues outside the read, so it is completed with the germline J gene. The chain carries TRBV29-1 and TRBJ2-5; TRBD1 is a possible D gene (6 bases). CDR1 is SQVTM and CDR2 is ANQGSEA in the germline V gene. V lost 6 bases, J lost 1 base, and 12 bases lay in between. CDR3 length: 13 amino acids. The CDR3 bases that were read are TGCAGCGTCAATGGACAGCCCCAAGAGACC. Protein: CSVNGQPQET. The whole CDR3 reads CSVNGQPQETQYF.

CDR3 loop: CASSPGQGYGQYF. The part of the CDR3 DNA that was read is TGTGCCAGCTCACCAGGACAGGGATATGGT. J is TRBJ2-4 and V is TRBV18; 8 nucleotides match TRBD1. The read comes to an end 3 residues before the CDR3 does, leaving the germline J gene to fill in the end. This CDR3 has 13 residues. From germline, CDR1 is KGHSH and CDR2 LQKENI. Full variable domain (remainder filled in from reference TRBV18 and TRBJ2-4): NAGVMQNPRHLVRRRGQEARLRCSPMKGHSHVYWYRQLPEEGLKFMVYLQKENIIDESGMPKERFSAEFPKEGPSILRIQQVVRGDSAAYFCASSPGQGYGQYFGAGTRLSVL.

As for this clone: The read gets to within 3 residues of the CDR3 end, and the germline J gene fills in the rest. The chain has TRBV7-3 and TRBJ2-3, with 8 bases lining up with TRBD2. Germline V gives CDR1 SGHTA, CDR2 FQGTGA. V lost 5 bases, J lost 4 bases, and 8 bases stayed unmatched. CDR3 length: 15 amino acids. Partial CDR3 DNA: TGTGCCAGCAGCCCCGGGACTAGTTTTGCAGATACG. It specifies CASSPGTSFADT. The whole CDR3 protein reads CASSPGTSFADTQYF.

In regard to this clone: The CDR3 is cut off 3 residues early in the read; its end comes from the germline J gene. The chain couples TRBV30 to TRBJ2-1; TRBD2 might be the D (5 bases). The CDR3 extends over 16 amino acids. Germline CDR1 reads GTSNPN; CDR2 reads SVGIG (reference sequence). Trimming pared 0 bases from V and 8 bases from J, leaving 20 bases between. The CDR3 loop reads CAWSVGLQTVGDEQFF. Incomplete CDR3 DNA: TGTGCCTGGAGTGTAGGACTCCAAACAGTCGGGGATGAG.

As regards this clone: The CDR3 end falls 3 residues outside the read, so it is completed with the germline J gene. The J gene is TRBJ2-6, the V gene TRBV29-1; TRBD1 matches 8 bases. The V segment lost 0 bases and the J segment 0 bases; nucleotides outside the gene matches: 10. Per germline, CDR1 SQVTM and CDR2 ANQGSEA. The CDR3 sequence is 19 residues long. The CDR3 reads CSVEDPGTGKVSGANVLTF. Partial CDR3 DNA: TGCAGCGTTGAAGACCCCGGGACAGGAAAAGTCTCTGGGGCCAACGTC. Supplemented by reference TRBV29-1 and TRBJ2-6, the full variable domain reads SAVISQKPSRDICQRGTSLTIQCQVDSQVTMMFWYRQQPGQSLTLIATANQGSEATYESGFVIDKFPISRPNLTFSTLTVSNMSPEDSSIYLCSVEDPGTGKVSGANVLTFGAGSRLTVL.

CDR3 protein: CASSLRLAGGDNEQFF. The CDR3 DNA, read in part, is TGTGCCAGCAGCTTGAGACTAGCGGGGGGGGACAATGAG. The chain couples TRBV7-6 to TRBJ2-1; TRBD2 aligns across 14 bases. The read finishes 3 residues shy of the CDR3 end, and the germline J gene is used to complete it. J gave up 5 bases and V 3 bases, and 3 bases lay outside the gene matches. Germline CDR1 SGHVS, CDR2 FNYEAQ. The length of the CDR3 is 16 residues.

Concerning this clone itself: The sequenced fragment ends 3 residues before the CDR3 boundary, so the rest is inferred from the germline J gene. This chain connects TRBV30 to TRBJ1-6; no reliable D call. This CDR3 comprises 13 residues. Trimming removed 4 bases from V and 6 bases from J, with 10 bases in between. Germline loops: CDR1 GTSNPN, CDR2 SVGIG (reference sequence). The chain's CDR3 is CAWTLAGNSPLHF. The CDR3 bases that were read are TGTGCCTGGACGCTGGCTGGTAATTCACCC. The variable domain in full, with the rest retrieved from reference TRBV30 and TRBJ1-6, is SQTIHQWPATLVQPVGSPLSLECTVEGTSNPNLYWYRQAAGRGLQLLFYSVGIGQISSEVPQNLSASRPQDRQFILSSKKLLLSDSGFYLCAWTLAGNSPLHFGNGTRLTVT.

Remarks on this clone: Read sequence stops 3 residues before the CDR3 end, and the germline J gene provides the missing end. The chain has TRBV20-1 and TRBJ1-4; D perhaps matches TRBD1 (6 bases). The germline CDR1 and CDR2 sequences are DFQATT and SNEGSKA (reference sequence). CDR3 length: 17 amino acids. Trimming pared 5 bases from V and 0 bases from J, leaving 19 bases between. This chain's CDR3 is CSAPRATGLATNEKLFF. CDR3 DNA, as far as it was read: TGCAGTGCTCCCAGGGCCACAGGGCTTGCAACTAATGAAAAA.

Comments on this clone: The CDR3 goes on 3 residues after the read ends, and that part is filled in from the germline J gene. This rearrangement joins TRBV5-1 to TRBJ2-1; TRBD2 agrees at 11 bases. Trimming at V came to 5 bases and at J to 2 bases, leaving 9 bases not matched to a gene. Germline V CDR1 and CDR2: SGHRS, YFSETQ. There are 17 residues in the CDR3. CDR3 bases read: TGCGCCAGCAGTGATCTTACTAGCGGGGGAACCTACAATGAG. It translates to CASSDLTSGGTYNE. The whole CDR3 reads CASSDLTSGGTYNEQFF.

Regarding this clone: The read terminates 3 residues ahead of where the CDR3 ends, so the germline J gene completes it. V gene TRBV28 combines with J gene TRBJ1-5; 8 bases align to TRBD1. Trimming removed 5 bases from V and 2 bases from J; junction bases left unmatched: 5. Germline V gene data show CDR1 as MDHEN and CDR2 as SYDVKM. The CDR3 contains 15 residues. CDR3 bases read: TGTGCCAGCAGTCCACAGGGGGTAGGCAATCAGCCC. Residues: CASSPQGVGNQP. The CDR3 as a whole reads CASSPQGVGNQPQHF.

Note on this clone: Read coverage stops 3 residues before the CDR3 terminus; the germline J gene supplies the remainder. The chain links TRBV5-4 to TRBJ2-5, with D possibly being TRBD1 (6 bases). V was trimmed by 5 bases and J by 1 base, leaving 12 bases between them. The CDR3 has 14 amino acids. Germline loops: CDR1 SGHNT, CDR2 YYREEE (reference sequence). The sequenced part of the CDR3 DNA is TGTGCCAGCAGATTTGACAGGTTCCAAGAGACC. This sequence encodes CASRFDRFQET. The CDR3 in full is CASRFDRFQETQYF.

A remark on this clone: Read coverage stops 3 residues before the CDR3 terminus; the germline J gene supplies the remainder. The chain employs TRBV19 and TRBJ1-2, with D possibly matching TRBD1 (5 bases). The CDR3 consists of 15 residues. Germline assignment: CDR1 LNHDA and CDR2 SQIVND (reference sequence). CDR3 DNA, as far as it was read: TGTGCCAGTAGTATCTCGGGGGAGCGGAGTTACGAC. This sequence encodes CASSISGERSYD. The full CDR3 protein reads CASSISGERSYDYTF.

In regard to this clone: Read sequence stops 3 residues before the CDR3 end, and the germline J gene provides the missing end. V gene TRBV19 combines with J gene TRBJ1-1, with 7 bases matching TRBD1. With 5 bases clipped from V and 3 bases from J, the junction kept 9 bases outside the gene matches. The CDR3 totals 15 residues. Germline V gene data show CDR1 as LNHDA and CDR2 as SQIVND (reference sequence). CDR3 loop: CASSRQGLRDTEAFF. The DNA read from the CDR3 is TGTGCCAGTAGTCGACAGGGATTGAGGGACACTGAA.